The T cell receptor (beta chain) under discussion was sequenced for a study of T cell repertoires in cytomegalovirus infection. Study-level information: Public TCR beta signature analysis indicated the presence of both CMV infection and matching HLA type. Findings and limits, study-wide: CMV carriers having the relevant HLA were flagged by cumulative public TCR beta family frequency. Dominating the ex vivo response were TCR beta clonotypes that were CMV-specific and HLA-C-restricted.

Remarks on this clonotype: The antigen is unknown.

The CDR3 consists of 18 residues. The V gene's germline CDR1 is SGHTA and CDR2 FQGTGA. Between the trimmed V and J ends, which lost 1 base and 9 bases, there was a span of 26 bases. From the reads, TCRdb called clonotypes with MiXCR, one entry per CDR3 protein. The repertoire holds about 180,000 distinct CDR3 sequences, around 15% seen once, with 25% to 30% in the top ten. This TCR derives from a human donor in good health (CMV status not recorded). Some clones in this sample may be carry-over from other donors' samples. The chain is built from TRBV7-3 and TRBJ2-3; D possibly matches TRBD1 or TRBD2 (6 bases each). The sample comprised PBMCs. The CDR3 region has the DNA TGTGCCAGCAGCTTAATGGGAACTGGCGGGGAAAAAAGGGGGACGCAGTATTTT. Translating gives CASSLMGTGGEKRGTQYF.